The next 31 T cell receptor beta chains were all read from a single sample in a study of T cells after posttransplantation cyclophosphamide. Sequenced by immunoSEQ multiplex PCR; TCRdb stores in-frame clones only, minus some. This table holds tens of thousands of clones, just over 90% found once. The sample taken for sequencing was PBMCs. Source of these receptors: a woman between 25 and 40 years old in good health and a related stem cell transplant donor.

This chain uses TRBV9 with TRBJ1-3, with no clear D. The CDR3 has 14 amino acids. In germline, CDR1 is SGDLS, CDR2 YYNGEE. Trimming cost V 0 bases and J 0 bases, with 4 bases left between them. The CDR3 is CASSVAGSGNTIYF. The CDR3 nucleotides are TGTGCCAGCAGCGTAGCAGGCTCTGGAAACACCATATATTTT. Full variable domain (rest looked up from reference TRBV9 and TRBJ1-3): DSGVTQTPKHLITATGQRVTLRCSPRSGDLSVYWYQQSLDQGLQFLIQYYNGEERAKGNILERFSAQQFPDLHSELNLSSLELGDSALYFCASSVAGSGNTIYFGEGSWLTVV.

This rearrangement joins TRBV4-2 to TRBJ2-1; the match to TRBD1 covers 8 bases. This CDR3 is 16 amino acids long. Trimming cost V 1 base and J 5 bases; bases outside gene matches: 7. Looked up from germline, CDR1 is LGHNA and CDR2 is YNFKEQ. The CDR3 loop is CASSQAWTGRNNEQFF. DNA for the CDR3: TGTGCCAGCAGCCAAGCGTGGACAGGGAGGAACAATGAGCAGTTCTTC.

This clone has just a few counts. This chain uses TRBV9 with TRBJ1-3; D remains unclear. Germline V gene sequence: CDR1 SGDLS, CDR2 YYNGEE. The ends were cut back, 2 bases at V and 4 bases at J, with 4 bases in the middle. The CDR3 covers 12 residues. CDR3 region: CASSVQGNTIYF. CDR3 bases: TGTGCCAGCAGCGTCCAGGGAAACACCATATATTTT.

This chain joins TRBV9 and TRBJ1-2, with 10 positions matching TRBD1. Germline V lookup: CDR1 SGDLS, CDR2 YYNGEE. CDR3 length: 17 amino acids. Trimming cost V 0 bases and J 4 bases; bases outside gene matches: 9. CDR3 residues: CASSVDRSGTGAYGYTF. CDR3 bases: TGTGCCAGCAGCGTAGACCGATCCGGGACAGGGGCCTATGGCTACACCTTC.

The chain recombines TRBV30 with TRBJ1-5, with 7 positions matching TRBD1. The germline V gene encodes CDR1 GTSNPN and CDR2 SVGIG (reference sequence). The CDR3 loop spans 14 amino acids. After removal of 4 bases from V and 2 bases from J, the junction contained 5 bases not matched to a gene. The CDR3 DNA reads TGTGCCTGGATCCACAGGGGTGGCAATCAGCCCCAGCATTTT. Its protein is CAWIHRGGNQPQHF.

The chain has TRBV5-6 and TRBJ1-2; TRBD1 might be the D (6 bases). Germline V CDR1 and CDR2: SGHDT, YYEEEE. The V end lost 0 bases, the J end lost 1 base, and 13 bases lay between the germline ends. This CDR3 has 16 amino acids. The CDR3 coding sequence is TGTGCCAGCAGCTTGGACCCCAGGGGTAGTAACTATGGCTACACCTTC. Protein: CASSLDPRGSNYGYTF. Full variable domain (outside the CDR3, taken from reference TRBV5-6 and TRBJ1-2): DAGVTQSPTHLIKTRGQQVTLRCSPKSGHDTVSWYQQALGQGPQFIFQYYEEEERQRGNFPDRFSGHQFPNYSSELNVNALLLGDSALYLCASSLDPRGSNYGYTFGSGTRLTVV.

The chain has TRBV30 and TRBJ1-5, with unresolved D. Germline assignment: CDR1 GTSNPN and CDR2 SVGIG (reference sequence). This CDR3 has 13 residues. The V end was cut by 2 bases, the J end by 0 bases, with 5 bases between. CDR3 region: CAWSHGSNQPQHF. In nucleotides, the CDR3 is TGTGCCTGGAGTCATGGTAGCAATCAGCCCCAGCATTTT.

The CDR3 sequence: CASSLLAGADYGYTF. For the CDR3, the DNA is TGTGCCAGCAGCTTGCTGGCGGGGGCGGACTATGGCTACACCTTC. J is TRBJ1-2 and V is TRBV5-6; D may be TRBD1 (6 bases). Germline CDR1 is SGHDT and CDR2 is YYEEEE. The CDR3 covers 15 residues. The V end was cut by 1 base, the J end by 3 bases, with 13 bases between.

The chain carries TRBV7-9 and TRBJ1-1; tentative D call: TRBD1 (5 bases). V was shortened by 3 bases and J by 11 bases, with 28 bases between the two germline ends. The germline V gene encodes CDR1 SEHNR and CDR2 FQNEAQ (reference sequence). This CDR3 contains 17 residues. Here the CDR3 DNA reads TGTGCCAGCAGCTTGGGCCCCTTTGGGGGGGATAGCTTCTGGGCTTTCTTT. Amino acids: CASSLGPFGGDSFWAFF.

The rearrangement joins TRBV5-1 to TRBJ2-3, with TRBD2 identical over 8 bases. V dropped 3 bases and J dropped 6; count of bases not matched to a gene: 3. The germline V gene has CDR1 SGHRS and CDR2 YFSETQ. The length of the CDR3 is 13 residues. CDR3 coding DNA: TGCGCCAGCAGCTCCGGGACTAGTGATACGCAGTATTTT. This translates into CASSSGTSDTQYF.

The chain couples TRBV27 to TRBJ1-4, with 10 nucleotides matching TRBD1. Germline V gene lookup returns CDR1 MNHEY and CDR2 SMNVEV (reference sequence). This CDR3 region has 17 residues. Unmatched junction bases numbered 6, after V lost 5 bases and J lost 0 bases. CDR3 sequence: CASSPDRGLATNEKLFF. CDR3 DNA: TGTGCCAGCAGTCCCGACAGGGGGCTTGCAACTAATGAAAAACTGTTTTTT. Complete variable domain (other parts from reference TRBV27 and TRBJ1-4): EAQVTQNPRYLITVTGKKLTVTCSQNMNHEYMSWYRQDPGLGLRQIYYSMNVEVTDKGDVPEGYKVSRKEKRNFPLILESPSPNQTSLYFCASSPDRGLATNEKLFFGSGTQLSVL.

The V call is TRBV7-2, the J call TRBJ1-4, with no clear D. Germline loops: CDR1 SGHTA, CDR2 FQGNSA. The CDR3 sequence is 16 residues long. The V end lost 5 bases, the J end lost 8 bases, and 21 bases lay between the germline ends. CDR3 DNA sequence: TGTGCCAGCAGCCCCGTTGGGAGGTCGAGACTCGAAAAACTGTTTTTT. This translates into CASSPVGRSRLEKLFF.

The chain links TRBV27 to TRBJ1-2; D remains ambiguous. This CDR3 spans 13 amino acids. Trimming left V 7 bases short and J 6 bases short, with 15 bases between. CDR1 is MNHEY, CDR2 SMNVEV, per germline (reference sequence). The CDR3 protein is CASTIALGDGYTF. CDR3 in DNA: TGTGCCAGCACAATAGCCCTAGGAGATGGCTACACCTTC.

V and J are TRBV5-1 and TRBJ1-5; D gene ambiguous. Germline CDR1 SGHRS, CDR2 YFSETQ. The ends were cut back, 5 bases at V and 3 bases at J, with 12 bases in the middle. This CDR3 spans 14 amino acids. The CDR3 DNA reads TGCGCCAGCAGATCCGAACCCGACAATCAGCCCCAGCATTTT. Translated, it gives CASRSEPDNQPQHF. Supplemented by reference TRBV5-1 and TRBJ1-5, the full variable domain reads KAGVTQTPRYLIKTRGQQVTLSCSPISGHRSVSWYQQTPGQGLQFLFEYFSETQRNKGNFPGRFSGRQFSNSRSEMNVSTLELGDSALYLCASRSEPDNQPQHFGDGTRLSIL.

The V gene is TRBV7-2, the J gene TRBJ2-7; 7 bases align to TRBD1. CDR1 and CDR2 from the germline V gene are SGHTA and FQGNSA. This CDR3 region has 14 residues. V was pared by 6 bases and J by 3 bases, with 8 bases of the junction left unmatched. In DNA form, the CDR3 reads TGTGCCAGCAGGCCCGGGACAGCATACTACGAGCAGTACTTC. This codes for CASRPGTAYYEQYF.

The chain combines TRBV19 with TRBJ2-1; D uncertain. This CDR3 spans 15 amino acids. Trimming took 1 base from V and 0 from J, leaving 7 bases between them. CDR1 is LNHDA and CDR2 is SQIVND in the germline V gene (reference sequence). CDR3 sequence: CASSIVVSSYNEQFF. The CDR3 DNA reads TGTGCCAGTAGTATAGTGGTGAGCTCCTACAATGAGCAGTTCTTC.

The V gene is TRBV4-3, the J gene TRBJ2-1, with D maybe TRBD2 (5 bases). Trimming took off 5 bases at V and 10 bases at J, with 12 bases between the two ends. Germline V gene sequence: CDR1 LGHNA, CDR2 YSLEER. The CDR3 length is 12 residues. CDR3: CASSRELGEQFF. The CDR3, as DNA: TGCGCCAGCAGCAGGGAGTTAGGCGAGCAGTTCTTC.

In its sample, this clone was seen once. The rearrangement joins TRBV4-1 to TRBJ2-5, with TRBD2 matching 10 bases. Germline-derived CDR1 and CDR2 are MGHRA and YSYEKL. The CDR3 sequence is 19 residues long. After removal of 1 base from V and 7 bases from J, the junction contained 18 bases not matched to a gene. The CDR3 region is CASSQGSGGRPALVGTQYF. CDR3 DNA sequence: TGCGCCAGCAGCCAAGGTAGCGGGGGGCGCCCTGCGTTGGTAGGGACCCAGTACTTC.

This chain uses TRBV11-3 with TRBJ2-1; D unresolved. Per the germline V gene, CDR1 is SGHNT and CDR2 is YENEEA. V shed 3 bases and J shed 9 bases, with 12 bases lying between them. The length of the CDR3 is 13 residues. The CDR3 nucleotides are TGTGCCAGCAGCTTTTGGACCGAAGGTGAGCAGTTCTTC. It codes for CASSFWTEGEQFF.

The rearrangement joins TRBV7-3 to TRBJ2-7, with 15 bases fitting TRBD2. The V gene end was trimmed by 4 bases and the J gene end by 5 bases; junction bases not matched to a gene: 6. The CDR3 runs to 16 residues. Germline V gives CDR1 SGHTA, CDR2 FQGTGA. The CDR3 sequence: CASSSGLAGGLNEQYF. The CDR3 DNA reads TGTGCCAGCAGCTCTGGACTAGCGGGGGGGCTAAACGAGCAGTACTTC.

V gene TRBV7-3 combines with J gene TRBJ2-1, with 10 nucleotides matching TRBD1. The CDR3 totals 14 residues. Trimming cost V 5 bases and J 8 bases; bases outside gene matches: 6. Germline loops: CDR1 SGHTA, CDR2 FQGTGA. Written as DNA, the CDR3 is TGTGCCAGCAGCCCGGGACAGGGGTTGCATGAGCAGTTCTTC. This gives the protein CASSPGQGLHEQFF.

DNA for the CDR3: TGCGCCAGCAGCGCGGTTGATCTAGTTAAGACAGATACGCAGTATTTT. Its protein product is CASSAVDLVKTDTQYF. V is TRBV4-1 and J is TRBJ2-3; unclear D gene. The germline V and J ends were trimmed by 5 bases and 3 bases, with 18 bases remaining between them. Per germline, CDR1 MGHRA and CDR2 YSYEKL. The CDR3 loop spans 16 amino acids.

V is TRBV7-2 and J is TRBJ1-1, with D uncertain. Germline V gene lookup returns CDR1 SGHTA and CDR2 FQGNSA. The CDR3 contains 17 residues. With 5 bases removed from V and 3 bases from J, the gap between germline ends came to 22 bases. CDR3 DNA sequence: TGTGCCAGCAGCGCGATGCGGATGGGGTTGGGGTACACTGAAGCTTTCTTT. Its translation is CASSAMRMGLGYTEAFF. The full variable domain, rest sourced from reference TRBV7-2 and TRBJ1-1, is GAGVSQSPSNKVTEKGKDVELRCDPISGHTALYWYRQSLGQGLEFLIYFQGNSAPDKSGLPSDRFSAERTGGSVSTLTIQRTQQEDSAVYLCASSAMRMGLGYTEAFFGQGTRLTVV.

The CDR3 spells CASSPRRGSGNTIYF. CDR3 in DNA: TGTGCCAGCAGTCCCCGGAGGGGGTCTGGAAACACCATATATTTT. The V gene is TRBV27, the J gene TRBJ1-3, with D tentatively TRBD1 (6 bases). V lost 5 bases to trimming and J lost 1 base, with 12 bases between them. The CDR3 spans 15 residues. CDR1 and CDR2 (germline): MNHEY, SMNVEV (reference sequence).

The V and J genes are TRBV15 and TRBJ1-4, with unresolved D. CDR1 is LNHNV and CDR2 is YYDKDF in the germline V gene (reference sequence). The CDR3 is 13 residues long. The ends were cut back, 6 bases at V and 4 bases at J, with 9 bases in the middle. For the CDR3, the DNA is TGTGCCACCAGACGGCAGATTAATGAAAAACTGTTTTTT. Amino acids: CATRRQINEKLFF.

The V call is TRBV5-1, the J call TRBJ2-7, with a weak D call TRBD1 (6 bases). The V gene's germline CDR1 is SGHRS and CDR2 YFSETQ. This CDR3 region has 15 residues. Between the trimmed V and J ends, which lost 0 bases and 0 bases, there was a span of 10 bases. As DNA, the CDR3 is TGCGCCAGCAGCTTGGGAGGGACAAGCTCCTACGAGCAGTACTTC. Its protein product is CASSLGGTSSYEQYF.

The CDR3 nucleotides are TGTGCCAGTAGCCTCCGCCACGAGCAGTACTTC. Its translation: CASSLRHEQYF. V gene TRBV19 combines with J gene TRBJ2-7; D uncertain. This CDR3 is built from 11 residues. V was trimmed by 6 bases and J by 5 bases, leaving 8 bases between them. Per the germline V gene, CDR1 is LNHDA and CDR2 is SQIVND (reference sequence).

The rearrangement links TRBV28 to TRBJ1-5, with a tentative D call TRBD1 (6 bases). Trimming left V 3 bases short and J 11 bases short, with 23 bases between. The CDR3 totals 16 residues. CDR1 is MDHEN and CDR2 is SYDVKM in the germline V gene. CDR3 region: CASSLGAFGRLKAQHF. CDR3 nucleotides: TGTGCCAGCAGTTTGGGGGCCTTTGGGAGACTTAAAGCCCAGCATTTT.

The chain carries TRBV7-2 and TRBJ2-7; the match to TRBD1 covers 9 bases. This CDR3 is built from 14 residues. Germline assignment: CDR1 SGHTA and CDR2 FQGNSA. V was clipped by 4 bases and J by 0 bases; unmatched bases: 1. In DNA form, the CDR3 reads TGTGCCAGCAGCTCGACAGGGGGCTCCTACGAGCAGTACTTC. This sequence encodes CASSSTGGSYEQYF.

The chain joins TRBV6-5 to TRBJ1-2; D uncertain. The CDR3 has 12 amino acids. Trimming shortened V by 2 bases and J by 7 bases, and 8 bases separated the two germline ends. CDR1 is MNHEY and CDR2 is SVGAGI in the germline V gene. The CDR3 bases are TGTGCCAGCAGTTACGGACGAGTTGGCTACACCTTC. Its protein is CASSYGRVGYTF.

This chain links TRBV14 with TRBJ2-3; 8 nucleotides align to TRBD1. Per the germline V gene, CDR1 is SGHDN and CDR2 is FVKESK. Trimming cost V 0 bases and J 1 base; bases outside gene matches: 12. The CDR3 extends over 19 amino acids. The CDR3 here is CASSQEGGQVLGGTDTQYF. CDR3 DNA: TGTGCCAGCAGCCAAGAGGGGGGACAGGTCCTTGGCGGCACAGATACGCAGTATTTT.